There are many counts of the clone carrying this T cell receptor (beta chain). Its antigen is unknown. The data are from a study of T cells after yellow fever vaccination. Study observations and caveats: The booster saw the reappearance of most primary-vaccination clones (around 96% CD4, about 90% CD8). The appearance of a small share of clonotypes in both CD4 and CD8 compartments was observed. Abundant bulk-population clonotypes could contaminate the FACS-sorted repertoires.

Researchers made TCR cDNA using 5'RACE template switching, and this step added a universal primer site and UMIs. MiXCR was run by TCRdb on the 5' RACE reads, yielding one entry per CDR3 protein. Seen here are just under 600,000 distinct CDR3 sequences, 13% observed once, and the top ten hold around 15%. Per germline, CDR1 MNHEY and CDR2 SVGEGT. J gave up 6 bases and V 5 bases, and 4 bases lay outside the gene matches. The CDR3 length is 12 residues. This rearrangement joins TRBV6-2 or TRBV6-3 to TRBJ2-7, with 7 bases fitting TRBD1. The sequence was obtained from a man aged 25-45 years who received the YFV17D yellow fever vaccine. This specimen was PBMCs, taken on the day of the yellow fever booster vaccination. CDR3 DNA sequence: TGTGCCAGCAGTGGACAGGTCAGCGAGCAGTACTTC. Its translation is CASSGQVSEQYF.